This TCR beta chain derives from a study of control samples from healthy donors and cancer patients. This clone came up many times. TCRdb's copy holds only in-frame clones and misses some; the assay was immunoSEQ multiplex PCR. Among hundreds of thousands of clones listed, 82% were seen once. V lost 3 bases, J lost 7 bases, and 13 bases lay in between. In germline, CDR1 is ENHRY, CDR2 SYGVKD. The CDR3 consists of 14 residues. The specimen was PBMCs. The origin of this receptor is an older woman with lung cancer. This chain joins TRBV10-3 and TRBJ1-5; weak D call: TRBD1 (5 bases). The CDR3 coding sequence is TGTGCCATCAGTGATCTAGGGGCGGGGCAGCCCCAGCATTTT. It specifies CAISDLGAGQPQHF.